The present entry profiles one TCR beta chain with its context. Its antigen is unidentified. Peripheral blood came from all dose cohorts at three timepoints. This specimen comes from a study of OX40 agonist ivuxolimab in advanced cancers. Overall study findings and caveats: The antigen specificity of the peripheral T cells (those that were expanded) was not determined.

The V gene lost 8 bases and the J gene lost 5 bases, with 18 bases spanning the gap. Germline CDR1 MNHEY, CDR2 SMNVEV (reference sequence). The CDR3 is 14 residues long. The protocol was immunoSEQ multiplex PCR, while the TCRdb copy is restricted to in-frame clones and leaves out a portion. The sample gives 55,000 to 75,000 clones, roughly nine tenths of which show up once; 3.5% to 4% is in the top ten. Sequenced material: CD4+ or CD8+ T cells sorted from blood, taken in a trial of the OX40 agonist ivuxolimab. The sequence was obtained from an adult with an advanced solid tumor such as melanoma, head and neck, liver or kidney cancer. This rearrangement joins TRBV27 to TRBJ2-5; a possible D gene is TRBD2 (5 bases). The CDR3: CASLPAGSGETQYF. The CDR3 DNA is TGTGCCAGCCTCCCGGCGGGCAGTGGGGAGACCCAGTACTTC.